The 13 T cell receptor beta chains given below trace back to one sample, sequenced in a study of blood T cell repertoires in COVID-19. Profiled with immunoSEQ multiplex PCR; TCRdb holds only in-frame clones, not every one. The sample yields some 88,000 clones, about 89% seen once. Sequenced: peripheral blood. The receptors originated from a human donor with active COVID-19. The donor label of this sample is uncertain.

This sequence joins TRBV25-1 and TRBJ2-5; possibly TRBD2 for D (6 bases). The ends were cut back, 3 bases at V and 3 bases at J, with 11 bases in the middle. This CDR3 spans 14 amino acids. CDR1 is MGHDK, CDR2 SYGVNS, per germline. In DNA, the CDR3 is TGTGCCAGCAGTGAGGGGGGAGTTGAAGAGACCCAGTACTTC. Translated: CASSEGGVEETQYF.

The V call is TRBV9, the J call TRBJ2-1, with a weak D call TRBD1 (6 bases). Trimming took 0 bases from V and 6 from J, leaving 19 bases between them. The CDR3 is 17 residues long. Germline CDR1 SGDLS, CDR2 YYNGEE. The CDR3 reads CASSVAGAGEVSNEQFF. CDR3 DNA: TGTGCCAGCAGCGTAGCCGGTGCAGGGGAAGTAAGCAATGAGCAGTTCTTC.

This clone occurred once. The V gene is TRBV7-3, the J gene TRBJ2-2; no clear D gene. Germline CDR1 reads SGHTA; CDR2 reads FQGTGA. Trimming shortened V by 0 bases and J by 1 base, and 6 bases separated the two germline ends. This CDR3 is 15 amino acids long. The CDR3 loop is CASSLTVGNTGELFF. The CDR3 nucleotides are TGTGCCAGCAGCTTAACGGTCGGGAACACCGGGGAGCTGTTTTTT.

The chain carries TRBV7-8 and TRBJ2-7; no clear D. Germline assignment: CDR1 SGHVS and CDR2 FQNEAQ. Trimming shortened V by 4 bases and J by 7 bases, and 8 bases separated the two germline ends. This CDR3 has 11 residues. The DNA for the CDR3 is TGTGCCAGCAGCTCCGCCGGGGAGCAGTACTTC. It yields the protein CASSSAGEQYF.

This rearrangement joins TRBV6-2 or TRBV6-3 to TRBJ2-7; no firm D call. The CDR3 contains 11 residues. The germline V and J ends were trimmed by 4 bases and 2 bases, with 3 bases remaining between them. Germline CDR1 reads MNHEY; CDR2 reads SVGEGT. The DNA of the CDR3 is TGTGCCAGCAGTTCGGCCTACGAGCAGTACTTC. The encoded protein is CASSSAYEQYF.

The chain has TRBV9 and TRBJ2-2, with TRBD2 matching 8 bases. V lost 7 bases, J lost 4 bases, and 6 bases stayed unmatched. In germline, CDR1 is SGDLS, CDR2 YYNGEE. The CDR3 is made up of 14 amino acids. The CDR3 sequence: CASSGGEGTGELFF. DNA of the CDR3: TGTGCCAGCTCGGGAGGGGAGGGCACCGGGGAGCTGTTTTTT.

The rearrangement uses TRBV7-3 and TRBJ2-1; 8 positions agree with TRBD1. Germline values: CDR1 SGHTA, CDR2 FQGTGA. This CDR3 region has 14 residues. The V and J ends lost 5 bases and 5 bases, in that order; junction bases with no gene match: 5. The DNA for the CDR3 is TGTGCCAGCAGCCCTACGACAGGGGACAATGAGCAGTTCTTC. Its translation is CASSPTTGDNEQFF.

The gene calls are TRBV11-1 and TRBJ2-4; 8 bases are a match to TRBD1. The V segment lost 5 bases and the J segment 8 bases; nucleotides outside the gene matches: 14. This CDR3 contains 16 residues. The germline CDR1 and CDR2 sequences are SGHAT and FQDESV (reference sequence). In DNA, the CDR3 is TGTGCCAGCAGCCCCAGCGGCGGGTACAGGGGGGACATTCAGTACTTC. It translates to CASSPSGGYRGDIQYF.

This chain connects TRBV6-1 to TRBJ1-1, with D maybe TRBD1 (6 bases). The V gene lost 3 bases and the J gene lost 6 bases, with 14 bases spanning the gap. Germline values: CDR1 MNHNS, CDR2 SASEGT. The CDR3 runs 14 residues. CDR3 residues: CASSENRDFPEAFF. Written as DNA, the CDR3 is TGTGCCAGCAGTGAGAACAGGGATTTCCCTGAAGCTTTCTTT.

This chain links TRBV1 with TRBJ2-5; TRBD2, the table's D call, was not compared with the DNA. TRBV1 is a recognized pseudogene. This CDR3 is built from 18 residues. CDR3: CTSSQASASECTLGTQYF. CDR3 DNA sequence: TGCACCAGCAGCCAAGCTTCGGCTAGCGAATGTACCTTGGGGACCCAGTACTTC.

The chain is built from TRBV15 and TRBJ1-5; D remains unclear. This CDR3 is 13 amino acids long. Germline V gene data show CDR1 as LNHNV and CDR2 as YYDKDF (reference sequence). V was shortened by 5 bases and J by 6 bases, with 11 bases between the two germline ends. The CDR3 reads CATSPPTGQPQHF. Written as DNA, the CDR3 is TGTGCCACCAGCCCACCGACGGGTCAGCCCCAGCATTTT.

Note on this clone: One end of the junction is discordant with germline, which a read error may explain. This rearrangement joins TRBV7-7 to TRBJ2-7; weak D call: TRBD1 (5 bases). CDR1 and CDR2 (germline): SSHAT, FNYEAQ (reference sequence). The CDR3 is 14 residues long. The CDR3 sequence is CASSLGQGAGEQYF. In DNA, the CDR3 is TGTGCTAGCAGCTTAGGGCAGGGTGCCGGCGAGCAGTACTTC.

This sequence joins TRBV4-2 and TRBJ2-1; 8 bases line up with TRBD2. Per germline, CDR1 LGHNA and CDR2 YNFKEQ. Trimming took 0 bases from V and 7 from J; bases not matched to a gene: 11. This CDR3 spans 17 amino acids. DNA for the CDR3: TGTGCCAGCAGCCAAGAAGGGCCCCGGGGGGGGGTTAATGAGCAGTTCTTC. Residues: CASSQEGPRGGVNEQFF.